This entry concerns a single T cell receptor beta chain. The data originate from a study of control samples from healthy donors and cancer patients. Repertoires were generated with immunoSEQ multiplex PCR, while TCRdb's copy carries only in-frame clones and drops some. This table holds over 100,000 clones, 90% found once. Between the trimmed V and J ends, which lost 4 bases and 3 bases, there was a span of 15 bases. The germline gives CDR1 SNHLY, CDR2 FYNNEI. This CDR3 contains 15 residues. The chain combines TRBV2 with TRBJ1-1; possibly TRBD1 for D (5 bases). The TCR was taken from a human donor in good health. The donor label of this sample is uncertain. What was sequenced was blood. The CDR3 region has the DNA TGTGCCAGCAGTGTGGGGGTTGGATTCGACACTGAAGCTTTCTTT. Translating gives CASSVGVGFDTEAFF.